These 3 T cell receptor beta chains were sequenced from one sample in a study of T cell responses to AZD1222 COVID-19 vaccine. The assay was immunoSEQ multiplex PCR, and TCRdb's table has in-frame clones only and misses some. In the table there are 90,000 to 150,000 clones, roughly 86% of which are singletons. The source was peripheral blood, collected 28 days after the second AZD1222 dose. All receptors derive from an adult who received the AZD1222 COVID-19 vaccine.

V and J are TRBV11-2 and TRBJ2-7; D unresolved. CDR1 SGHAT and CDR2 FQNNGV come from the germline V gene. V lost 5 bases, J lost 7 bases, and 21 bases lay in between. The CDR3 is 15 residues long. The CDR3 reads CASSPRQAQVGEQYF. In DNA, the CDR3 is TGTGCCAGCAGCCCTAGACAAGCTCAGGTGGGGGAGCAGTACTTC.

This clone came up a few times. This chain uses TRBV5-6 with TRBJ2-3; 9 nucleotides align to TRBD1. The CDR3 is 14 residues long. The germline CDR1 and CDR2 sequences are SGHDT and YYEEEE. The V gene end was trimmed by 3 bases and the J gene end by 4 bases; junction bases not matched to a gene: 3. The CDR3 protein is CASSWDRVADTQYF. CDR3 DNA sequence: TGTGCCAGCAGCTGGGACAGGGTTGCAGATACGCAGTATTTT.

The chain uses TRBV7-8 and TRBJ1-2; no clear D. The CDR3 totals 14 residues. Germline V gene sequence: CDR1 SGHVS, CDR2 FQNEAQ. V lost 1 base and J 2 bases, leaving 8 bases between the germline ends. CDR3 nucleotides: TGTGCCAGCAGCTTAGATGGCGGGAACTATGGCTACACCTTC. This codes for CASSLDGGNYGYTF.